The next 15 T cell receptor beta chains were all read from a single sample in a study of T cell responses to AZD1222 COVID-19 vaccine. Using immunoSEQ multiplex PCR, the repertoire was profiled, and TCRdb retains in-frame clones only, with some absent. The data show about 140,000 clones, approximately 86% seen once. The sample consisted of peripheral blood, taken 28 days after the second dose of the MenACWY control vaccine. Every receptor here comes from an adult who received the MenACWY meningococcal vaccine as a control.

This chain connects TRBV6-2 or TRBV6-3 to TRBJ2-4, with D hard to call. This CDR3 contains 14 residues. Germline assignment: CDR1 MNHEY and CDR2 SVGEGT. V dropped 4 bases and J dropped 1 base, with 8 bases sitting between them. CDR3 loop: CASSFRAAKNIQYF. CDR3 bases: TGTGCCAGCAGTTTCCGGGCCGCCAAAAACATTCAGTACTTC.

V gene TRBV28 combines with J gene TRBJ1-4; D call uncertain. Trimming pared 4 bases from V and 0 bases from J, leaving 9 bases between. Germline CDR1 MDHEN, CDR2 SYDVKM. The length of the CDR3 is 15 residues. CDR3 in amino acids: CASSSGGTTNEKLFF. The DNA for the CDR3 is TGTGCCAGCAGTTCAGGCGGGACAACTAATGAAAAACTGTTTTTT.

The chain uses TRBV9 and TRBJ2-3, with D perhaps matching TRBD1 (6 bases). CDR3 length: 15 amino acids. CDR1 is SGDLS, CDR2 YYNGEE, per germline. V gave up 3 bases and J gave up 1 base, with 12 bases separating them. CDR3 in amino acids: CASSGRTVGTDTQYF. The CDR3 DNA follows: TGTGCCAGCAGCGGAAGGACAGTAGGCACAGATACGCAGTATTTT. Based on the CDR3 plus reference TRBV9 and TRBJ2-3, the full variable domain is DSGVTQTPKHLITATGQRVTLRCSPRSGDLSVYWYQQSLDQGLQFLIQYYNGEERAKGNILERFSAQQFPDLHSELNLSSLELGDSALYFCASSGRTVGTDTQYFGPGTRLTVL.

This chain links TRBV15 with TRBJ1-2, with 7 bases matching TRBD1. V trimming: 0 bases; J trimming: 8 bases; junction bases outside the gene matches: 6. The CDR3 has 14 residues. Germline CDR1 and CDR2: LNHNV and YYDKDF (reference sequence). The CDR3 here is CATSREGGPSGYTF. The CDR3 DNA reads as TGTGCCACCAGCAGAGAAGGGGGCCCTTCCGGCTACACCTTC.

This clone was recorded only once. The chain carries TRBV7-9 and TRBJ2-3, with D perhaps matching TRBD2 (6 bases). Germline V gene sequence: CDR1 SEHNR, CDR2 FQNEAQ (reference sequence). CDR3 size: 15 residues. V was shortened by 5 bases and J by 2 bases, with 14 bases between the two germline ends. CDR3 protein: CASSGPEGPTDTQYF. The CDR3 nucleotides are TGTGCCAGCAGCGGCCCGGAGGGACCCACAGATACGCAGTATTTT.

The chain uses TRBV7-6 and TRBJ1-4, with TRBD1 as a possible D gene (6 bases). CDR1 and CDR2 from the germline V gene are SGHVS and FNYEAQ. Trimming cost V 5 bases and J 3 bases, with 16 bases left between them. CDR3 length: 16 amino acids. CDR3: CASSPRATGSNEKLFF. CDR3 nucleotides: TGTGCCAGCAGCCCAAGGGCGACAGGCTCTAATGAAAAACTGTTTTTT. The whole variable domain, remainder taken from reference TRBV7-6 and TRBJ1-4, is GAGVSQSPRYKVTKRGQDVALRCDPISGHVSLYWYRQALGQGPEFLTYFNYEAQQDKSGLPNDRFSAERPEGSISTLTIQRTEQRDSAMYRCASSPRATGSNEKLFFGSGTQLSVL.

This chain uses TRBV4-1 with TRBJ2-7; TRBD1 matches 10 bases. The CDR3 runs to 15 residues. The trim removed 1 base at V and 2 bases at J, leaving 2 bases unmatched. Germline CDR1 reads MGHRA; CDR2 reads YSYEKL. CDR3: CASSQGGQGAYEQYF. The DNA for the CDR3 is TGCGCCAGCAGCCAAGGAGGACAGGGGGCCTACGAGCAGTACTTC.

This clone was seen a handful of times. The chain has TRBV27 and TRBJ2-7; possible D gene TRBD1, 6 bases. V was shortened by 0 bases and J by 3 bases, with 9 bases between the two germline ends. Germline loops: CDR1 MNHEY, CDR2 SMNVEV (reference sequence). The CDR3 covers 14 residues. CDR3 loop: CASSLSGTHYEQYF. In DNA form, the CDR3 reads TGTGCCAGCAGTTTATCGGGGACACACTACGAGCAGTACTTC.

J is TRBJ1-1 and V is TRBV5-1, with a possible D match to TRBD1 (6 bases). The germline V gene has CDR1 SGHRS and CDR2 YFSETQ. The CDR3 contains 13 residues. Deletions cut 4 bases from V and 8 bases from J, with 15 bases between. In nucleotides, the CDR3 is TGCGCCAGCAGCGACAGCCCCGGGACAGAAGCTTTCTTT. Residues: CASSDSPGTEAFF.

This sequence joins TRBV5-1 and TRBJ1-3; no reliable D call. V lost 0 bases, J lost 0 bases, and 7 bases lay in between. Germline CDR1 and CDR2: SGHRS and YFSETQ. This CDR3 is built from 15 residues. As DNA, the CDR3 is TGCGCCAGCAGCTTGGCAGCCCTCTCTGGAAACACCATATATTTT. Its protein is CASSLAALSGNTIYF.

The CDR3 DNA is TGCGCCAGCAGCCAAGAAAGGAACCCAGATACGCAGTATTTT. Amino acids: CASSQERNPDTQYF. This chain joins TRBV4-3 and TRBJ2-3, with D hard to call. Germline V gene sequence: CDR1 LGHNA, CDR2 YSLEER. This CDR3 is 14 amino acids long. The ends were cut back, 0 bases at V and 4 bases at J, with 8 bases in the middle.

V gene TRBV7-8 combines with J gene TRBJ1-1; D uncertain. The CDR3 loop spans 14 amino acids. V lost 1 base to trimming and J lost 6 bases, with 12 bases between them. Germline CDR1 and CDR2: SGHVS and FQNEAQ. The CDR3 protein is CASSLGRWRPEAFF. DNA of the CDR3: TGTGCCAGCAGCTTAGGGCGCTGGAGGCCTGAAGCTTTCTTT.

The chain has TRBV29-1 and TRBJ2-3; 7 bases match TRBD1. V shed 2 bases and J 10 bases; nucleotides not matched to a gene: 9. Germline V lookup: CDR1 SQVTM, CDR2 ANQGSEA. The CDR3 loop spans 13 amino acids. The CDR3 here is CSVERGQLNPQYF. The CDR3 DNA sequence: TGCAGCGTTGAAAGGGGACAGTTAAATCCGCAGTATTTT.

The chain employs TRBV11-3 and TRBJ1-5; 7 nucleotides agree with TRBD1. V dropped 4 bases and J dropped 2; count of bases not matched to a gene: 5. Germline CDR1 and CDR2: SGHNT and YENEEA. The length of the CDR3 is 15 residues. CDR3 DNA: TGTGCCAGCAGCTACGGGACAGCTCGCAATCAGCCCCAGCATTTT. The encoded protein is CASSYGTARNQPQHF.

The chain couples TRBV3-1 (or the pseudogene TRBV3-2) to TRBJ1-3, with a possible D match to TRBD1 (5 bases). V lost 4 bases to trimming and J lost 0 bases, with 10 bases between them. The CDR3 length is 15 residues. From germline, CDR1 is LGHDT and CDR2 YNNKEL (reference sequence). The CDR3 region is CASSRPTGSGNTIYF. CDR3 in DNA: TGTGCCAGCAGCCGACCTACAGGCTCTGGAAACACCATATATTTT.